This T cell receptor (beta chain) was recorded in a study of OX40 agonist ivuxolimab in advanced cancers. Data came from immunoSEQ multiplex PCR; TCRdb stores just in-frame clones and leaves some out. The table has under 80,000 clones, roughly 90% seen once; the top ten hold roughly 0.98%. Patients had blood sampled at baseline and again on cycle 4 day 1 and cycle 7 day 1. The V segment lost 0 bases and the J segment 4 bases; nucleotides outside the gene matches: 5. This CDR3 region has 15 residues. Germline CDR1 reads SGHRS; CDR2 reads YFSETQ. This clonotype was obtained from an adult with an advanced solid tumor such as melanoma, head and neck, liver or kidney cancer. The chain links TRBV5-1 to TRBJ2-5; TRBD1 matches 8 bases. The specimen comprised CD4+ or CD8+ T cells sorted from blood, sampled in a trial of the OX40 agonist ivuxolimab. CDR3 in amino acids: CASSLAGTGIETQYF. CDR3 DNA: TGCGCCAGCAGCTTGGCCGGGACAGGAATAGAGACCCAGTACTTC.